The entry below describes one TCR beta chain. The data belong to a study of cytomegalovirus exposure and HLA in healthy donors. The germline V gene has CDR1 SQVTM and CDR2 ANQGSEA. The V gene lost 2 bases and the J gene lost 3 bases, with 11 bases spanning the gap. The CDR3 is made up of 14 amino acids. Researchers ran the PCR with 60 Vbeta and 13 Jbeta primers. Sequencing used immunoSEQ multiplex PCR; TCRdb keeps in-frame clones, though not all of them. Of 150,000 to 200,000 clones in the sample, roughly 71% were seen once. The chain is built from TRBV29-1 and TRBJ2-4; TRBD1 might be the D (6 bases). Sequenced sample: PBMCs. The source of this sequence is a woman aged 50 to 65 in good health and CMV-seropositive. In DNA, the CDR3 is TGCAGCGTTGAAATCAGGGGTGTCAAAAACATTCAGTACTTC. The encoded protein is CSVEIRGVKNIQYF.